One sample yielded the 8 T cell receptor beta chains listed below, sequenced in a study of T cells in narcolepsy. Measured with immunoSEQ multiplex PCR; TCRdb has only the in-frame clones, and not every one. The table has some 17,000 clones, over 60% seen once. The specimen was CD45RA- memory CD8+ T cells from PBMCs. Receptors were obtained from a human donor with narcolepsy.

J is TRBJ1-1 and V is TRBV10-2; maybe TRBD1 (5 bases). Germline values: CDR1 WSHSY, CDR2 SAAADI. V was shortened by 0 bases and J by 10 bases, with 9 bases between the two germline ends. The CDR3 consists of 12 residues. The CDR3 DNA sequence: TGCGCCAGCAGTGAGTCGGGGGTTGGAGCTTTCTTT. Amino acids: CASSESGVGAFF.

The DNA for the CDR3 is TGTGCCAGCATCCGGGGACTAGCGGAAGAGACCCAGTACTTC. Amino acid sequence: CASIRGLAEETQYF. J is TRBJ2-5 and V is TRBV2; 11 bases align to TRBD2. Germline assignment: CDR1 SNHLY and CDR2 FYNNEI. The CDR3 runs to 14 residues. The V and J ends lost 7 bases and 3 bases, in that order; junction bases with no gene match: 4.

The chain recombines TRBV10-3 with TRBJ1-2, with 7 bases lining up with TRBD1. Trimming took 8 bases from V and 4 from J; bases not matched to a gene: 10. Germline V gene sequence: CDR1 ENHRY, CDR2 SYGVKD. The CDR3 has 14 amino acids. The CDR3 here is CAISDRVSSYGYTF. The CDR3 DNA follows: TGTGCCATCTCTGACAGGGTATCTTCCTATGGCTACACCTTC.

The V call is TRBV6-6, the J call TRBJ2-1; no clear D gene. Trimming removed 8 bases from V and 4 bases from J, with 12 bases in between. The CDR3 is 13 amino acids. Germline assignment: CDR1 MNHNY and CDR2 SVGAGI (reference sequence). DNA of the CDR3: TGTGCCAGCTCAACGGACGGTTACAATGAGCAGTTCTTC. Amino acid sequence: CASSTDGYNEQFF.

This clone has only a few counts. The chain recombines TRBV4-2 with TRBJ2-1; 7 bases fit TRBD1. The CDR3 loop spans 13 amino acids. The V gene's germline CDR1 is LGHNA and CDR2 YNFKEQ. J lost 9 bases, V lost 5 bases, and 7 bases had no gene match. CDR3 in DNA: TGTGCCAGCAGCTTCGGGACAGAGGGTGAGCAGTTCTTC. Translating gives CASSFGTEGEQFF.

As for this clone: Within the sample, other DNA sequences also encode this same CDR3. The rearrangement uses TRBV9 and TRBJ1-1; 9 bases agree with TRBD1. J was trimmed by 3 bases and V by 3 bases; bases with no gene match: 9. This CDR3 is 16 amino acids long. The germline CDR1 and CDR2 sequences are SGDLS and YYNGEE. The CDR3 sequence: CASSERDRATYTEAFF. CDR3 bases: TGTGCCAGCAGCGAACGGGACAGGGCAACGTACACTGAAGCTTTCTTT.

This chain connects TRBV5-8 to TRBJ1-4, with D perhaps TRBD1 (5 bases). Trimming shortened V by 2 bases and J by 7 bases, and 12 bases separated the two germline ends. The germline CDR1 and CDR2 sequences are SGHTS and YDEGEE. The CDR3 is 14 residues long. The CDR3 reads CASSFIQDFEKLFF. In nucleotides, the CDR3 is TGTGCCAGCAGCTTTATACAGGACTTTGAAAAACTGTTTTTT.

V gene TRBV9 combines with J gene TRBJ2-2, with a possible D match to TRBD2 (7 bases). Germline V gene data show CDR1 as SGDLS and CDR2 as YYNGEE. The CDR3 is made up of 15 amino acids. Between the trimmed V and J ends, which lost 0 bases and 5 bases, there was a span of 11 bases. CDR3 DNA: TGTGCCAGCAGCGTAGGAGGGGGGGAAACCGGGGAGCTGTTTTTT. Its translation: CASSVGGGETGELFF.